These 21 T cell receptor beta chains came from one sample sequenced in a study of blood T cell repertoires in COVID-19. The table came from immunoSEQ multiplex PCR; TCRdb's copy has only in-frame clones and leaves some out. The sample holds 200,000 to 250,000 clones, about 85% seen once. Sequencing was performed on peripheral blood. The receptor set was obtained from a man younger than 45 with active or convalescent COVID-19.

The rearrangement links TRBV3-1 (or the pseudogene TRBV3-2) to TRBJ2-1; 8 bases line up with TRBD2. Germline trimming cut 1 base from V and 0 bases from J; bases unmatched to any gene: 2. The germline V gene encodes CDR1 LGHDT and CDR2 YNNKEL (reference sequence). The CDR3 covers 16 residues. CDR3 residues: CASSQVRGGSYNEQFF. CDR3 in DNA: TGTGCCAGCAGCCAAGTCCGGGGGGGCTCCTACAATGAGCAGTTCTTC.

The rearrangement joins TRBV20-1 to TRBJ1-5, with D maybe TRBD1 (6 bases). V was shortened by 3 bases and J by 9 bases, with 15 bases between the two germline ends. This CDR3 region has 13 residues. From germline, CDR1 is DFQATT and CDR2 SNEGSKA (reference sequence). CDR3 bases: TGCAGTGCTAGTATGGAGGGGGGGCGGCCCCAGCATTTT. It yields the protein CSASMEGGRPQHF.

The chain combines TRBV10-1 with TRBJ2-1, with 8 bases aligning to TRBD2. Trimming took 3 bases from V and 11 from J; bases not matched to a gene: 6. The CDR3 is 13 amino acids. Germline CDR1 reads WNHNN; CDR2 reads SYGVQD (reference sequence). CDR3 nucleotides: TGCGCCAGCAGTGACTCCTTAGCGGGGCAGCAGTTCTTC. This translates into CASSDSLAGQQFF.

For this clone: Other DNA sequences in this sample translate to the same CDR3. The rearrangement joins TRBV19 to TRBJ1-1, with no clear D. CDR3 length: 11 amino acids. Germline CDR1 is LNHDA and CDR2 is SQIVND (reference sequence). Trimming removed 7 bases from V and 1 base from J, with 4 bases in between. For the CDR3, the DNA is TGTGCCAGTACCCGGAACACTGAAGCTTTCTTT. This gives the protein CASTRNTEAFF.

This clone was recorded a few times. The V call is TRBV28, the J call TRBJ2-7; 9 positions match TRBD1. The germline V gene has CDR1 MDHEN and CDR2 SYDVKM. This CDR3 region has 14 residues. Trimming at V came to 5 bases and at J to 4 bases, leaving 6 bases not matched to a gene. CDR3 sequence reads: CASSAGTGPYEQYF. In DNA form, the CDR3 reads TGTGCCAGCAGTGCCGGGACAGGGCCGTACGAGCAGTACTTC.

The V gene is TRBV7-2, the J gene TRBJ1-2; D is unresolved. CDR1 is SGHTA and CDR2 is FQGNSA in the germline V gene. V lost 5 bases and J 8 bases, leaving 15 bases between the germline ends. The CDR3 has 13 residues. In DNA form, the CDR3 reads TGTGCCAGCAGCCCGTGGGGTTGGGAGGGCTACACCTTC. It specifies CASSPWGWEGYTF. The full variable domain, completed using reference TRBV7-2 and TRBJ1-2, is GAGVSQSPSNKVTEKGKDVELRCDPISGHTALYWYRQSLGQGLEFLIYFQGNSAPDKSGLPSDRFSAERTGGSVSTLTIQRTQQEDSAVYLCASSPWGWEGYTFGSGTRLTVV.

The rearrangement joins TRBV11-2 to TRBJ2-7; D perhaps matches TRBD2 (7 bases). Germline-derived CDR1 and CDR2 are SGHAT and FQNNGV. The ends were cut back, 2 bases at V and 6 bases at J, with 14 bases in the middle. The CDR3 contains 14 residues. CDR3 bases: TGTGCCAGCAGCTTAATCACGAGGGGGGGCGAGCAGTACTTC. It encodes CASSLITRGGEQYF.

The chain's CDR3 is CASSPAGGSYEQYF. CDR3 sequence (DNA): TGTGCCAGCTCACCAGCGGGGGGCTCCTACGAGCAGTACTTC. This rearrangement joins TRBV18 to TRBJ2-7, with TRBD2 matching 8 bases. The germline CDR1 and CDR2 sequences are KGHSH and LQKENI. The junction had 0 bases not matched to a gene; V was cut back by 2 bases and J by 0 bases. The CDR3 consists of 14 residues.

As for this clone: Additional DNA sequences in this sample encode the identical CDR3. V gene TRBV19 combines with J gene TRBJ1-5; a weak D match, TRBD1 (5 bases). The CDR3 contains 14 residues. Between the trimmed V and J ends, which lost 1 base and 1 base, there was a span of 5 bases. Germline V CDR1 and CDR2: LNHDA, SQIVND (reference sequence). CDR3 loop: CASSIGQSNQPQHF. In DNA form, the CDR3 reads TGTGCCAGTAGTATAGGACAGAGCAATCAGCCCCAGCATTTT.

This rearrangement joins TRBV6-2 or TRBV6-3 to TRBJ2-1; 7 bases map to TRBD2. The CDR3 consists of 14 residues. Germline V gene sequence: CDR1 MNHEY, CDR2 SVGEGT. The trim removed 3 bases at V and 2 bases at J, leaving 1 base unmatched. DNA for the CDR3: TGTGCCAGCAGTTATCTAGCGGCCTACAATGAGCAGTTCTTC. Residues: CASSYLAAYNEQFF.

The genes are TRBV7-2 and TRBJ1-3; D is possibly TRBD1 (5 bases). Trimming removed 4 bases at V and 0 bases at J, with 16 bases between. The CDR3 has 17 amino acids. Germline V lookup: CDR1 SGHTA, CDR2 FQGNSA. Here the CDR3 reads CASSSLRAPISGNTIYF. DNA of the CDR3: TGTGCCAGCAGCTCACTCAGGGCCCCAATCTCTGGAAACACCATATATTTT.

The CDR3 DNA sequence: TGTGCCAGCACCAAGGGACTAGCAGCAGATACGCAGTATTTT. Amino acid sequence: CASTKGLAADTQYF. V gene TRBV7-9 combines with J gene TRBJ2-3; 9 bases match TRBD2. CDR1 and CDR2 (germline): SEHNR, FQNEAQ (reference sequence). CDR3 length equals 14 residues. The V and J ends lost 7 bases and 4 bases, in that order; junction bases with no gene match: 6.

The V call is TRBV6-6, the J call TRBJ2-5; D not certain. CDR1 MNHNY and CDR2 SVGAGI come from the germline V gene (reference sequence). The V end lost 1 base, the J end lost 0 bases, and 3 bases lay between the germline ends. The CDR3 is 13 amino acids. The CDR3 sequence is CASSYYNQETQYF. CDR3 nucleotide sequence: TGTGCCAGCAGTTACTACAACCAAGAGACCCAGTACTTC.

The sample holds a few counts of this clone. Written as DNA, the CDR3 is TGTGCCAGCTCACCGGGGACAGGGGGAATCGAGCAGTACTTC. It encodes CASSPGTGGIEQYF. The chain links TRBV18 to TRBJ2-7; 11 positions match TRBD1. The germline V gene has CDR1 KGHSH and CDR2 LQKENI. This CDR3 has 14 residues. The V segment lost 3 bases and the J segment 6 bases; nucleotides outside the gene matches: 4.

This sequence joins TRBV7-2 and TRBJ2-5, with D maybe TRBD1 (5 bases). The V gene lost 5 bases and the J gene lost 4 bases, with 8 bases spanning the gap. The CDR3 spans 12 residues. From germline, CDR1 is SGHTA and CDR2 FQGNSA. The DNA of the CDR3 is TGTGCCAGCAGCAAAGACAGAGAGACCCAGTACTTC. Residues: CASSKDRETQYF.

This sequence joins TRBV28 and TRBJ2-2; TRBD1 might be the D (6 bases). V was shortened by 1 base and J by 4 bases, with 10 bases between the two germline ends. From germline, CDR1 is MDHEN and CDR2 SYDVKM. CDR3 length equals 15 residues. The CDR3 sequence is CASSLSDRSTGELFF. DNA for the CDR3: TGTGCCAGCAGTTTATCCGACAGGTCCACCGGGGAGCTGTTTTTT.

For the CDR3, the DNA is TGCGCCAGCAGCCAAGCACGGGACAGTGGGCCGAACACCATATATTTT. It specifies CASSQARDSGPNTIYF. The V gene is TRBV4-3, the J gene TRBJ1-3; 7 nucleotides agree with TRBD1. The germline V gene has CDR1 LGHNA and CDR2 YSLEER. Trimming removed 1 base from V and 7 bases from J; junction bases left unmatched: 10. CDR3 length: 16 amino acids.

The V gene is TRBV7-9, the J gene TRBJ2-1; perhaps TRBD2 as D (5 bases). Germline V gene sequence: CDR1 SEHNR, CDR2 FQNEAQ (reference sequence). This CDR3 comprises 15 residues. Trimming cost V 4 bases and J 4 bases, with 14 bases left between them. This CDR3 reads CASSWSRAEYNEQFF. DNA of the CDR3: TGTGCCAGCAGCTGGTCGCGGGCCGAGTACAATGAGCAGTTCTTC. The full variable domain, rest sourced from reference TRBV7-9 and TRBJ2-1, is DTGVSQNPRHKITKRGQNVTFRCDPISEHNRLYWYRQTLGQGPEFLTYFQNEAQLEKSRLLSDRFSAERPKGSFSTLEIQRTEQGDSAMYLCASSWSRAEYNEQFFGPGTRLTVL.

The chain links TRBV12-3 or TRBV12-4 to TRBJ2-5, with a tentative D call TRBD2 (6 bases). V dropped 6 bases and J dropped 3 bases, with 11 bases sitting between them. This CDR3 spans 13 amino acids. The CDR3 protein is CASSPGTEETQYF. In DNA, the CDR3 is TGTGCCAGCAGCCCCGGGACTGAAGAGACCCAGTACTTC.

V is TRBV7-9 and J is TRBJ2-5; D possibly corresponds to TRBD2 (5 bases). CDR3 length equals 14 residues. The V gene's germline CDR1 is SEHNR and CDR2 FQNEAQ (reference sequence). V gave up 5 bases and J gave up 7 bases, with 17 bases separating them. CDR3 in amino acids: CASSARTEEVTQYF. In DNA form, the CDR3 reads TGTGCCAGCAGCGCAAGGACGGAGGAGGTGACCCAGTACTTC. Using reference TRBV7-9 and TRBJ2-5 for the parts outside the CDR3, the full variable domain is DTGVSQNPRHKITKRGQNVTFRCDPISEHNRLYWYRQTLGQGPEFLTYFQNEAQLEKSRLLSDRFSAERPKGSFSTLEIQRTEQGDSAMYLCASSARTEEVTQYFGPGTRLLVL.

This clone is a singleton in its sample. The chain carries TRBV11-2 and TRBJ2-1; 12 bases line up with TRBD2. In germline, CDR1 is SGHAT, CDR2 FQNNGV. The CDR3 has 17 amino acids. Losses at the gene ends were 5 bases for V and 9 bases for J; bases not matched to a gene: 14. The CDR3 DNA is TGTGCCAGCAGCCCTTCTCGACTAGCGGGGGCCCTCCGTGAGCAGTTCTTC. Amino acids: CASSPSRLAGALREQFF.